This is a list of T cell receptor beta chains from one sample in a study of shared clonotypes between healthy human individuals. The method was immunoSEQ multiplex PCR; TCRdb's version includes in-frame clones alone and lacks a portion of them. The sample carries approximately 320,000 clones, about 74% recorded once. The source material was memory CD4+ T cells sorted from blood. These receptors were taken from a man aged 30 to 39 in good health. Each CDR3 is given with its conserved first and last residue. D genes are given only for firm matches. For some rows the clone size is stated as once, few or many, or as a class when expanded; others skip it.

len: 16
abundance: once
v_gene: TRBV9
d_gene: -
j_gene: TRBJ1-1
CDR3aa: CASSVGSGGAGTEAFF
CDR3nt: TGTGCCAGCAGCGTGGGATCGGGAGGGGCGGGCACTGAAGCTTTCTTT

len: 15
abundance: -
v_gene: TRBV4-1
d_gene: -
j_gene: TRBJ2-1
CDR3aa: CASSISHPSYNEQFF
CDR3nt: TGCGCCAGCAGCATCTCACACCCCTCCTACAATGAGCAGTTCTTC

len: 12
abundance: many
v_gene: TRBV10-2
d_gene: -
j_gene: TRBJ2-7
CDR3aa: CASSAGAYEQYF
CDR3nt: TGCGCCAGCAGTGCGGGGGCTTACGAGCAGTACTTC

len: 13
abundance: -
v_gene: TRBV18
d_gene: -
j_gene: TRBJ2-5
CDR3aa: CASSQQGRETQYF
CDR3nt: TGTGCCAGCTCACAACAGGGGAGGGAGACCCAGTACTTC

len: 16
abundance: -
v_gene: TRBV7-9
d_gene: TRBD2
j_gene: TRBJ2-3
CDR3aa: CASSFGLAGATDTQYF
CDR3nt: TGTGCCAGCAGCTTTGGACTAGCGGGAGCCACAGATACGCAGTATTTT

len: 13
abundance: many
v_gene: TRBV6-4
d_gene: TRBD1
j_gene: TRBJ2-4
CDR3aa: CASSTGQEGIQYF
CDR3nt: TGTGCCAGCAGTACGGGACAGGAAGGCATTCAGTACTTC

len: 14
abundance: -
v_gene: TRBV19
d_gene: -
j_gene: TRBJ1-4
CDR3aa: CASSIQGYGEKLFF
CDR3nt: TGTGCCAGTAGTATTCAAGGGTACGGGGAAAAACTGTTTTTT

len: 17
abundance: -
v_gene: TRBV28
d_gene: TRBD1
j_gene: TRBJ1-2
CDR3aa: CASSLGTGGEGSYGYTF
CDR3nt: TGTGCCAGCAGTTTGGGGACAGGGGGCGAAGGGAGCTATGGCTACACCTTC

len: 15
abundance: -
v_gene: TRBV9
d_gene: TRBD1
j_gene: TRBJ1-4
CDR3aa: CASSVAGQGSEKLFF
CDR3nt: TGTGCCAGCAGCGTAGCGGGACAGGGTTCAGAGAAACTGTTTTTT

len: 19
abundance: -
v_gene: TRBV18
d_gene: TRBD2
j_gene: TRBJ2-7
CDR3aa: CASSPLSSGSSYRDYEQYF
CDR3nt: TGTGCCAGCTCACCACTGTCTAGCGGGAGTTCGTATAGGGACTACGAGCAGTACTTC

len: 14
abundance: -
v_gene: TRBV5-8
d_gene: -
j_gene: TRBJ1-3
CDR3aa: CASSRETAGNTIYF
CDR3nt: TGTGCCAGCAGCCGGGAAACAGCTGGAAACACCATATATTTT

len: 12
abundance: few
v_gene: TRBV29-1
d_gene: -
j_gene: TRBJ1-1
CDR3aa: CSVVVTAAEAFF
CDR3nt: TGCAGCGTTGTTGTGACAGCAGCTGAAGCTTTCTTT

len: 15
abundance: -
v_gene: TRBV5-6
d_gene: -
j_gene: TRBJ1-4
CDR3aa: CASTLRWGRDEKLFF
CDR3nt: TGTGCCAGCACCCTTCGTTGGGGCCGTGATGAAAAACTGTTTTTT

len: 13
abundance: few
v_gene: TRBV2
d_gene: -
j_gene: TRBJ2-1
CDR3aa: CASGGGRRNEQFF
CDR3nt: TGTGCCAGTGGGGGCGGGAGACGCAATGAGCAGTTCTTC

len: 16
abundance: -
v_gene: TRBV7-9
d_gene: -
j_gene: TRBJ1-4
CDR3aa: CASSFTSSPRGEKLFF
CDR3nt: TGTGCCAGCAGCTTCACGTCGAGTCCCAGGGGTGAAAAACTGTTTTTT

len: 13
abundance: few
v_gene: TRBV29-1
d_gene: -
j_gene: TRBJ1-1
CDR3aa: CSVATGMNTEAFF
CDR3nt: TGCAGCGTAGCAACAGGGATGAACACTGAAGCTTTCTTT

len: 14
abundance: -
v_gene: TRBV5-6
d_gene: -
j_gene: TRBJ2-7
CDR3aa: CASSPTSQLYEQYF
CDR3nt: TGTGCCAGCAGCCCGACCTCACAGCTCTACGAGCAGTACTTC

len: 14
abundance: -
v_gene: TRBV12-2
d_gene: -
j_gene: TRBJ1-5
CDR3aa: CASRLGRGNQPQHF
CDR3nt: TGTGCAAGTCGCTTAGGGAGGGGGAATCAGCCCCAGCATTTT

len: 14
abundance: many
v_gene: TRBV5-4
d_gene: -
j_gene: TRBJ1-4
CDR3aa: CASSGQGTGEKLFF
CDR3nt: TGTGCCAGCAGCGGCCAGGGTACGGGTGAAAAACTGTTTTTT

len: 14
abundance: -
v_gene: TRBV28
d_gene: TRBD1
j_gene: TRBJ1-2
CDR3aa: CASSSNDRAHGYTF
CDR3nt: TGTGCCAGCAGTTCCAATGACAGGGCCCATGGCTACACCTTC

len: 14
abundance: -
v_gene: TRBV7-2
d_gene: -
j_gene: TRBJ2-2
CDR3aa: CASSPRRNTGELFF
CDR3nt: TGTGCCAGCAGCCCTCGGAGGAACACCGGGGAGCTGTTTTTT

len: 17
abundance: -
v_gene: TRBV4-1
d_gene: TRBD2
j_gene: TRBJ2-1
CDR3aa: CASSQEPGRSSYNEQFF
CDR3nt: TGCGCCAGCAGCCAAGAACCCGGGAGGAGCTCCTACAATGAGCAGTTCTTC